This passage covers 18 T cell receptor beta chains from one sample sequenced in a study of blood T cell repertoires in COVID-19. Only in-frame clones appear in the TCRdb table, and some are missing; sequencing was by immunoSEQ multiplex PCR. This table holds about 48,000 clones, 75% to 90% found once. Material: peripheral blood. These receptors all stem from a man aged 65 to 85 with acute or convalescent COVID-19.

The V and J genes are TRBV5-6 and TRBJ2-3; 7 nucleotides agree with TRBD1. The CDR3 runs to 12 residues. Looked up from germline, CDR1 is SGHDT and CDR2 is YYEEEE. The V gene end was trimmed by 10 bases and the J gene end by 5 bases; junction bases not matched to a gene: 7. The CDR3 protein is CASKGARDTQYF. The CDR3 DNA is TGTGCCTCGAAGGGGGCCAGAGATACGCAGTATTTT. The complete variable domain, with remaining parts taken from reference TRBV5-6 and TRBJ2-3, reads DAGVTQSPTHLIKTRGQQVTLRCSPKSGHDTVSWYQQALGQGPQFIFQYYEEEERQRGNFPDRFSGHQFPNYSSELNVNALLLGDSALYLCASKGARDTQYFGPGTRLTVL.

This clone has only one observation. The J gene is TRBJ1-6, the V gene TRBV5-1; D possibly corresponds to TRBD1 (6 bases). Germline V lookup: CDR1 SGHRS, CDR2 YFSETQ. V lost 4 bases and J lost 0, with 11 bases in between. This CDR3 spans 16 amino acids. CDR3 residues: CASSPQGSSYNSPLHF. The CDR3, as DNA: TGCGCCAGCAGCCCTCAGGGGAGCTCCTATAATTCACCCCTCCACTTT.

CDR3 DNA: TGTGCCAGCGGCCTTACGATCTCCTACAATGAGCAGTTCTTC. Translating gives CASGLTISYNEQFF. The chain carries TRBV2 and TRBJ2-1; unclear D gene. The CDR3 extends over 14 amino acids. From germline, CDR1 is SNHLY and CDR2 FYNNEI. Trimming shortened V by 8 bases and J by 0 bases, and 11 bases separated the two germline ends.

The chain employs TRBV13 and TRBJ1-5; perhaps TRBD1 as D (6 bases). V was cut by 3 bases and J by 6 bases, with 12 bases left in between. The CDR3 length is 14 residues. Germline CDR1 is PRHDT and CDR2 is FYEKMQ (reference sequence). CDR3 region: CASSLGGLRQPQHF. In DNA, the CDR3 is TGTGCCAGCAGCTTGGGGGGGCTGCGTCAGCCCCAGCATTTT.

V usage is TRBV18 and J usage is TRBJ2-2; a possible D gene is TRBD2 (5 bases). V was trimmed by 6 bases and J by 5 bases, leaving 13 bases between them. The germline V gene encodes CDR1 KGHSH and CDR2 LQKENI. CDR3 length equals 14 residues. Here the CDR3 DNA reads TGTGCCAGCTCGAACCTCGGACTTACCGGGGAGCTGTTTTTT. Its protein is CASSNLGLTGELFF.

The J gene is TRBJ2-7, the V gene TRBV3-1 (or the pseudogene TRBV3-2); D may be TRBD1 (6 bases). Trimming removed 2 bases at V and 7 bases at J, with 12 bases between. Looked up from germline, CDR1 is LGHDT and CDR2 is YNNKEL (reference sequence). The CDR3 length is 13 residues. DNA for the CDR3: TGTGCCAGCAGCCAACCCAGGGGCGGGGAGCAGTACTTC. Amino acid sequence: CASSQPRGGEQYF.

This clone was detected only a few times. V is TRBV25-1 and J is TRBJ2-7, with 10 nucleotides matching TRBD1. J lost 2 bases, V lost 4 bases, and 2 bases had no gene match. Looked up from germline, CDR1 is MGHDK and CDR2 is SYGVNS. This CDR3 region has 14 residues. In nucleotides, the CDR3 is TGTGCCAGCAGTGTGGGACAGGGGACCTACGAGCAGTACTTC. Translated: CASSVGQGTYEQYF.

The CDR3 reads CASSQDAGGLQGYF. CDR3 nucleotides: TGCGCCAGCAGCCAGGATGCGGGGGGACTCCAAGGGTACTTC. The J gene is TRBJ2-7, the V gene TRBV4-1, with TRBD2 matching 8 bases. Trimming removed 3 bases from V and 12 bases from J; junction bases left unmatched: 13. CDR1 and CDR2 (germline): MGHRA, YSYEKL. The CDR3 is made up of 14 amino acids.

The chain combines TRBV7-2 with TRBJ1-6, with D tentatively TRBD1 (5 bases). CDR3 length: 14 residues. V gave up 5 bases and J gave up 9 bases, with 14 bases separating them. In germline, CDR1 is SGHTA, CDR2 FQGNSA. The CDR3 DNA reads TGTGCCAGCAGCCCTCCTACAGGAATTTCACCCCTCCACTTT. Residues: CASSPPTGISPLHF.

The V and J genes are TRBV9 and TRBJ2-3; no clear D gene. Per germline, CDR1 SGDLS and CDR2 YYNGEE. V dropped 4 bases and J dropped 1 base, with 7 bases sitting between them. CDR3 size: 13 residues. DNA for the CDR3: TGTGCCAGCAGCACCCGGGGCACAGATACGCAGTATTTT. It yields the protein CASSTRGTDTQYF.

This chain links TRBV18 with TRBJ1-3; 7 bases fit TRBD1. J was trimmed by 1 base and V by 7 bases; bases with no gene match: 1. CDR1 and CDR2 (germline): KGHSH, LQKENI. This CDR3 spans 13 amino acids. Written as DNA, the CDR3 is TGTGCCAGCTTGACAGGGTCTGGAAACACCATATATTTT. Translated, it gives CASLTGSGNTIYF.

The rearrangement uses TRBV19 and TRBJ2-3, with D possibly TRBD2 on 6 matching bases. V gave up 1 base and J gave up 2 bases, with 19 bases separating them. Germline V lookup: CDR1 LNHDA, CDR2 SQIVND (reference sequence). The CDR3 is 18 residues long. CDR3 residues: CASSIGKGLLLPTDTQYF. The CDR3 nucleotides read TGTGCCAGTAGTATAGGCAAGGGACTTCTCCTCCCCACAGATACGCAGTATTTT.

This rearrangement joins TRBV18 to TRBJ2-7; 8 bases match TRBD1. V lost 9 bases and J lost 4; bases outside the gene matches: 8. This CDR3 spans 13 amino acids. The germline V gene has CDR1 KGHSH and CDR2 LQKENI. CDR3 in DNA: TGTGCCAGTCACCGGACAGGGTTATACGAGCAGTACTTC. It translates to CASHRTGLYEQYF.

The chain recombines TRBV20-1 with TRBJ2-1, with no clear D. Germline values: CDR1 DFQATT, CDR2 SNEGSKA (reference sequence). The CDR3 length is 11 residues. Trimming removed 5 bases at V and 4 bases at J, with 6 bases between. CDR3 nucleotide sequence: TGCAGTGCTGAGATTTACAATGAGCAGTTCTTC. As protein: CSAEIYNEQFF.

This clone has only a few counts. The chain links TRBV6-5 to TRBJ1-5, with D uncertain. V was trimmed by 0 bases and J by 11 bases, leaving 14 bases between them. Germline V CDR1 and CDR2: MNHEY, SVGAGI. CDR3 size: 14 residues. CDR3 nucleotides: TGTGCCAGCAGTTACTCCATCCGAAGTCGGGCCCAGCATTTT. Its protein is CASSYSIRSRAQHF.

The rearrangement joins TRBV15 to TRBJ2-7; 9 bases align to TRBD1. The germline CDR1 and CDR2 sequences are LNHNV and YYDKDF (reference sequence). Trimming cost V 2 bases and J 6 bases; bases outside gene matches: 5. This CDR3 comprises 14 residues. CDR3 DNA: TGTGCCACCAGCAGATCTACGACAGGGGGCGAGCAGTACTTC. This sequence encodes CATSRSTTGGEQYF.

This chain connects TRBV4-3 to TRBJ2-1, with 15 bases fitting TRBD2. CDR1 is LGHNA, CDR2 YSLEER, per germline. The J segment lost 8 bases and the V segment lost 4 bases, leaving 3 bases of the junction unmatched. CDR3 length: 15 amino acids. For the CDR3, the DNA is TGCGCCAGCAGCCCGGGACTAGCGGGAGGCCATGAGCAGTTCTTC. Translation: CASSPGLAGGHEQFF.

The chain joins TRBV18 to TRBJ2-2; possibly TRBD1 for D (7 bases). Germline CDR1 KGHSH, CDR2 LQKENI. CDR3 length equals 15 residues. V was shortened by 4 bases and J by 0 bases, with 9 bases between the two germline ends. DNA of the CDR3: TGTGCCAGCTCACGCGGGACAGCGAACACCGGGGAGCTGTTTTTT. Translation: CASSRGTANTGELFF. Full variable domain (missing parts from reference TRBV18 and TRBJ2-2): NAGVMQNPRHLVRRRGQEARLRCSPMKGHSHVYWYRQLPEEGLKFMVYLQKENIIDESGMPKERFSAEFPKEGPSILRIQQVVRGDSAAYFCASSRGTANTGELFFGEGSRLTVL.